Sequencing of this T cell receptor beta chain was carried out in a study of blood T cell repertoires in COVID-19. Study summary: The origin of the acute and convalescent COVID-19 samples was the United States, Italy and Spain.

The germline gives CDR1 SGHTA, CDR2 FQGTGA. CDR3 length equals 17 residues. The germline V and J ends were trimmed by 0 bases and 2 bases, with 13 bases remaining between them. Clones were sequenced by immunoSEQ multiplex PCR, and TCRdb holds only the in-frame ones, with some missing. The data contain around 82,000 clones, 65% to 90% of them singletons. Sequencing was carried out using peripheral blood. The chain links TRBV7-3 to TRBJ2-2; D gene ambiguous. The sequence was obtained from a man aged 45 to 65 with COVID-19, enrolled during active disease. The CDR3 DNA follows: TGTGCCAGCAGCTTAACGCCGGGTGGGTTAAACACCGGGGAGCTGTTTTTT. It encodes CASSLTPGGLNTGELFF.